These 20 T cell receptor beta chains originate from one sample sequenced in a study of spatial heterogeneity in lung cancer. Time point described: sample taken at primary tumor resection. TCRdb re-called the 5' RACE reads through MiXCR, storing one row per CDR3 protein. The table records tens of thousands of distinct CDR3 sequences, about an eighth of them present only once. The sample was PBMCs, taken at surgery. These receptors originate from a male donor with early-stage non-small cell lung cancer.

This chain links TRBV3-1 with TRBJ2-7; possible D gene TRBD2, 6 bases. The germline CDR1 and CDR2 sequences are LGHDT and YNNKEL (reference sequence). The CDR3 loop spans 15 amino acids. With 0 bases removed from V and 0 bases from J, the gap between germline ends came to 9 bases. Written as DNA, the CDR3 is TGTGCCAGCAGCCAAGATCCTAGCGTCTCCTACGAGCAGTACTTC. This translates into CASSQDPSVSYEQYF.

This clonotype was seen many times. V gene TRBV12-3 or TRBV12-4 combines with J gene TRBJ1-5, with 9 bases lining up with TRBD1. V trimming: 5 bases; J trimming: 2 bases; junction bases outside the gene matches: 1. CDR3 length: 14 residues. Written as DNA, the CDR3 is TGTGCCAGCAGTCGACAGGGGGGCAATCAGCCCCAGCATTTT. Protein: CASSRQGGNQPQHF.

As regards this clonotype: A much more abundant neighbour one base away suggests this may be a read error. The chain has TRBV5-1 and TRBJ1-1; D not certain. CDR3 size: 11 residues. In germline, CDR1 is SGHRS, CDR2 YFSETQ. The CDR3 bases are TGCGTCAGCAGTAATAGTTTTGAAGCTTTCTTT. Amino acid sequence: CVSSNSFEAFF. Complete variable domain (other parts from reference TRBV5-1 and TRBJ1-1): KAGVTQTPRYLIKTRGQQVTLSCSPISGHRSVSWYQQTPGQGLQFLFEYFSETQRNKGNFPGRFSGRQFSNSRSEMNVSTLELGDSALYLCVSSNSFEAFFGQGTRLTVV.

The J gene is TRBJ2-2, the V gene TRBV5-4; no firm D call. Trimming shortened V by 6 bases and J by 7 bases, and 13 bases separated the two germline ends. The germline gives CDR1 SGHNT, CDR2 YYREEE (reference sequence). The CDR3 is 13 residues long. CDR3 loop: CASIDPSNGELFF. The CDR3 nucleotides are TGTGCCAGCATAGACCCCTCGAACGGGGAGCTGTTTTTT.

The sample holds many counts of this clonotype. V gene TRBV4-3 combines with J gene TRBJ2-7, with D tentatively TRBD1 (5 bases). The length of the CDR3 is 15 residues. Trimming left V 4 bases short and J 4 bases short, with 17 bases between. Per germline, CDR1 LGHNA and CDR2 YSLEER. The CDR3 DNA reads TGCGCCAGCAGCCGCGAGGCGGCAGGGTCTTACGAGCAGTACTTC. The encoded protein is CASSREAAGSYEQYF.

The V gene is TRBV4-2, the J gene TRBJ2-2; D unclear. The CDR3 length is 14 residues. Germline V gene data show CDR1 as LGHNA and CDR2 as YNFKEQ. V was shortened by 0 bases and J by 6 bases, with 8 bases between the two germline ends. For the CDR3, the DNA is TGTGCCAGCAGCCAAGATGATTTCGCCGGGGAGCTGTTTTTT. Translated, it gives CASSQDDFAGELFF.

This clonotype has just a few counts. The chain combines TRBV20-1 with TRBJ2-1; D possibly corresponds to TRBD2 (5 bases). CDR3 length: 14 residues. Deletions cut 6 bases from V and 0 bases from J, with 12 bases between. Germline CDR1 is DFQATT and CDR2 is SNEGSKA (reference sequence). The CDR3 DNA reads TGCAGTGCCCCTCTGGCGGGCTCCTACAATGAGCAGTTCTTC. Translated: CSAPLAGSYNEQFF.

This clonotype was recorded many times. In DNA form, the CDR3 reads TGCGCCAGCAGCAACCGACCGGGACAGGGGCGAGGAGAGCAGTACTTC. Protein sequence: CASSNRPGQGRGEQYF. The gene calls are TRBV4-3 and TRBJ2-7; 10 nucleotides match TRBD1. The CDR3 has 16 residues. Germline CDR1 and CDR2: LGHNA and YSLEER. V lost 5 bases, J lost 7 bases, and 14 bases stayed unmatched.

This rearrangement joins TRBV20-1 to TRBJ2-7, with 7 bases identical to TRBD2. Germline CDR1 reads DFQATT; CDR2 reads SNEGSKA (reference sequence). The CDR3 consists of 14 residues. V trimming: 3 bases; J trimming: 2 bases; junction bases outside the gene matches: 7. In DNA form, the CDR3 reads TGCAGTGCTAGGTCGGCGGGGGAGACCTACGAGCAGTACTTC. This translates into CSARSAGETYEQYF.

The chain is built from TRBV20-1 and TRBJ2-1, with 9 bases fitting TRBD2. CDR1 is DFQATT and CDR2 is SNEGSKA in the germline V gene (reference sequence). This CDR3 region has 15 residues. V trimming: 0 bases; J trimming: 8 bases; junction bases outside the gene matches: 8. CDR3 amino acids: CSARDEAGGMYEQFF. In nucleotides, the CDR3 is TGCAGTGCTAGAGACGAGGCGGGGGGGATGTATGAGCAGTTCTTC.

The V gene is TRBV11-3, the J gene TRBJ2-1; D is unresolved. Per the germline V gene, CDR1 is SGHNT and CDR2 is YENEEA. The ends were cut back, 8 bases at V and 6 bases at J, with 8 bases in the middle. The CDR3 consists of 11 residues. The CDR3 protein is CASSDSNEQFF. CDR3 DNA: TGTGCCAGCTCCGACTCCAATGAGCAGTTCTTC.

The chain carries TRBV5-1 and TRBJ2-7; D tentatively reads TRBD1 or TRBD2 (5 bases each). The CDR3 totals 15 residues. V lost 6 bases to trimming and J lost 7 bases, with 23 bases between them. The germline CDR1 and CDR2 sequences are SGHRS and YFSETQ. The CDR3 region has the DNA TGCGCCAGCACGTCCTATGCCGGGACCCTGTGGGAGCAGTACTTC. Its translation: CASTSYAGTLWEQYF.

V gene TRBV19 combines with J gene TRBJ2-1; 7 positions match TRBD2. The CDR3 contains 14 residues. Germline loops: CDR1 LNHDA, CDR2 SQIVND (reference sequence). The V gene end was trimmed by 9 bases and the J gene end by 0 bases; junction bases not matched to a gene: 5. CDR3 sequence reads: CASRRDYSYNEQFF. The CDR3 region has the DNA TGTGCCAGCAGAAGGGACTACTCCTACAATGAGCAGTTCTTC.

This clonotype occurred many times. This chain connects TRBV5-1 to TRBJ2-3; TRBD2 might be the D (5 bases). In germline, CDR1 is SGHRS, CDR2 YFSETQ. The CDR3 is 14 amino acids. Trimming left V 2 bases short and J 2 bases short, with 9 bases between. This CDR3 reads CASSLRADTDTQYF. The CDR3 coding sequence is TGCGCCAGCAGCTTACGAGCGGACACAGATACGCAGTATTTT.

In nucleotides, the CDR3 is TGTGCCACCAGTGAAGGCAGGTCTCTAACCGGGGAGCTGTTTTTT. Translating it yields CATSEGRSLTGELFF. This chain uses TRBV24-1 with TRBJ2-2; D unclear. CDR1 and CDR2 (germline): KGHDR, SFDVKD. The CDR3 consists of 15 residues. V lost 4 bases and J lost 5, with 13 bases in between.

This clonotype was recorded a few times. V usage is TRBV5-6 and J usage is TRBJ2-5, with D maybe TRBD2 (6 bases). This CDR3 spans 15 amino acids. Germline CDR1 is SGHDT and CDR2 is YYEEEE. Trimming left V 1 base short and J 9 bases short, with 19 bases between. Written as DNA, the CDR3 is TGTGCCAGCAGCTTGCTGGTTCGGCCCCCGGGGGCCCAGTACTTC. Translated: CASSLLVRPPGAQYF.

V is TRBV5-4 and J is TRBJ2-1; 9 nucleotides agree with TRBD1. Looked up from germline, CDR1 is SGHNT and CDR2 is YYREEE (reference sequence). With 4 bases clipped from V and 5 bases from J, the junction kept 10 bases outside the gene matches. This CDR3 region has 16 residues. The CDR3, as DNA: TGTGCCAGCAGCCCCCGACAGGGGGGAATGAACAATGAGCAGTTCTTC. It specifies CASSPRQGGMNNEQFF.

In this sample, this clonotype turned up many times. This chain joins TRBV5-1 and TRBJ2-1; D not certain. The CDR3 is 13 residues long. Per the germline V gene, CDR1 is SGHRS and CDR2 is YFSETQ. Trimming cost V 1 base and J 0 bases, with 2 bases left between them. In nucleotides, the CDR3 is TGCGCCAGCAGCTTGAGCTCCTACAATGAGCAGTTCTTC. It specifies CASSLSSYNEQFF.

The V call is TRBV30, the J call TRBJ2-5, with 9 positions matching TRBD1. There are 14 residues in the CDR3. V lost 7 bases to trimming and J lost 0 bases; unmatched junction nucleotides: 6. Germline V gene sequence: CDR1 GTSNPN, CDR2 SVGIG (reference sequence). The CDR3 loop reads CALQDRGHQETQYF. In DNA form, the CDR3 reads TGTGCCTTACAGGACAGGGGCCACCAAGAGACCCAGTACTTC.

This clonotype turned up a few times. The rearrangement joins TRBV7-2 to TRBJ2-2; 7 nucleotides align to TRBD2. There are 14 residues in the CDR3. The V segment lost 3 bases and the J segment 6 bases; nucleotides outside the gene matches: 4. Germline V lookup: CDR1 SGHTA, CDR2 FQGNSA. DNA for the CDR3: TGTGCCAGCAGCTTGGGACTACGTTCCGGGGAGCTGTTTTTT. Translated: CASSLGLRSGELFF.